This section outlines one T cell receptor (beta chain) sequence together with its context. This record belongs to a study of blood T cell repertoires in COVID-19. At the level of the study: Nucleic acid was either cDNA or gDNA, and it came from T cells, B-cell-depleted T cells, or PBMCs.

TCRdb keeps only in-frame clones here, not all; method: immunoSEQ multiplex PCR. This sample yields some 45,000 clones, of which 70% to 90% are seen a single time; less than 2.5% belongs to the top ten. Trimming took 2 bases from V and 4 from J, leaving 8 bases between them. Germline V CDR1 and CDR2: MNHNS, SASEGT. The CDR3 consists of 13 residues. The sample taken for sequencing was peripheral blood. The TCR comes from a human donor in a cohort sampled during active COVID-19. The chain has TRBV6-1 and TRBJ1-2; tentatively, D is TRBD1 (5 bases). This CDR3 reads CASSEHRTYGYTF. The CDR3 DNA sequence: TGTGCCAGCAGTGAACACAGGACCTATGGCTACACCTTC.